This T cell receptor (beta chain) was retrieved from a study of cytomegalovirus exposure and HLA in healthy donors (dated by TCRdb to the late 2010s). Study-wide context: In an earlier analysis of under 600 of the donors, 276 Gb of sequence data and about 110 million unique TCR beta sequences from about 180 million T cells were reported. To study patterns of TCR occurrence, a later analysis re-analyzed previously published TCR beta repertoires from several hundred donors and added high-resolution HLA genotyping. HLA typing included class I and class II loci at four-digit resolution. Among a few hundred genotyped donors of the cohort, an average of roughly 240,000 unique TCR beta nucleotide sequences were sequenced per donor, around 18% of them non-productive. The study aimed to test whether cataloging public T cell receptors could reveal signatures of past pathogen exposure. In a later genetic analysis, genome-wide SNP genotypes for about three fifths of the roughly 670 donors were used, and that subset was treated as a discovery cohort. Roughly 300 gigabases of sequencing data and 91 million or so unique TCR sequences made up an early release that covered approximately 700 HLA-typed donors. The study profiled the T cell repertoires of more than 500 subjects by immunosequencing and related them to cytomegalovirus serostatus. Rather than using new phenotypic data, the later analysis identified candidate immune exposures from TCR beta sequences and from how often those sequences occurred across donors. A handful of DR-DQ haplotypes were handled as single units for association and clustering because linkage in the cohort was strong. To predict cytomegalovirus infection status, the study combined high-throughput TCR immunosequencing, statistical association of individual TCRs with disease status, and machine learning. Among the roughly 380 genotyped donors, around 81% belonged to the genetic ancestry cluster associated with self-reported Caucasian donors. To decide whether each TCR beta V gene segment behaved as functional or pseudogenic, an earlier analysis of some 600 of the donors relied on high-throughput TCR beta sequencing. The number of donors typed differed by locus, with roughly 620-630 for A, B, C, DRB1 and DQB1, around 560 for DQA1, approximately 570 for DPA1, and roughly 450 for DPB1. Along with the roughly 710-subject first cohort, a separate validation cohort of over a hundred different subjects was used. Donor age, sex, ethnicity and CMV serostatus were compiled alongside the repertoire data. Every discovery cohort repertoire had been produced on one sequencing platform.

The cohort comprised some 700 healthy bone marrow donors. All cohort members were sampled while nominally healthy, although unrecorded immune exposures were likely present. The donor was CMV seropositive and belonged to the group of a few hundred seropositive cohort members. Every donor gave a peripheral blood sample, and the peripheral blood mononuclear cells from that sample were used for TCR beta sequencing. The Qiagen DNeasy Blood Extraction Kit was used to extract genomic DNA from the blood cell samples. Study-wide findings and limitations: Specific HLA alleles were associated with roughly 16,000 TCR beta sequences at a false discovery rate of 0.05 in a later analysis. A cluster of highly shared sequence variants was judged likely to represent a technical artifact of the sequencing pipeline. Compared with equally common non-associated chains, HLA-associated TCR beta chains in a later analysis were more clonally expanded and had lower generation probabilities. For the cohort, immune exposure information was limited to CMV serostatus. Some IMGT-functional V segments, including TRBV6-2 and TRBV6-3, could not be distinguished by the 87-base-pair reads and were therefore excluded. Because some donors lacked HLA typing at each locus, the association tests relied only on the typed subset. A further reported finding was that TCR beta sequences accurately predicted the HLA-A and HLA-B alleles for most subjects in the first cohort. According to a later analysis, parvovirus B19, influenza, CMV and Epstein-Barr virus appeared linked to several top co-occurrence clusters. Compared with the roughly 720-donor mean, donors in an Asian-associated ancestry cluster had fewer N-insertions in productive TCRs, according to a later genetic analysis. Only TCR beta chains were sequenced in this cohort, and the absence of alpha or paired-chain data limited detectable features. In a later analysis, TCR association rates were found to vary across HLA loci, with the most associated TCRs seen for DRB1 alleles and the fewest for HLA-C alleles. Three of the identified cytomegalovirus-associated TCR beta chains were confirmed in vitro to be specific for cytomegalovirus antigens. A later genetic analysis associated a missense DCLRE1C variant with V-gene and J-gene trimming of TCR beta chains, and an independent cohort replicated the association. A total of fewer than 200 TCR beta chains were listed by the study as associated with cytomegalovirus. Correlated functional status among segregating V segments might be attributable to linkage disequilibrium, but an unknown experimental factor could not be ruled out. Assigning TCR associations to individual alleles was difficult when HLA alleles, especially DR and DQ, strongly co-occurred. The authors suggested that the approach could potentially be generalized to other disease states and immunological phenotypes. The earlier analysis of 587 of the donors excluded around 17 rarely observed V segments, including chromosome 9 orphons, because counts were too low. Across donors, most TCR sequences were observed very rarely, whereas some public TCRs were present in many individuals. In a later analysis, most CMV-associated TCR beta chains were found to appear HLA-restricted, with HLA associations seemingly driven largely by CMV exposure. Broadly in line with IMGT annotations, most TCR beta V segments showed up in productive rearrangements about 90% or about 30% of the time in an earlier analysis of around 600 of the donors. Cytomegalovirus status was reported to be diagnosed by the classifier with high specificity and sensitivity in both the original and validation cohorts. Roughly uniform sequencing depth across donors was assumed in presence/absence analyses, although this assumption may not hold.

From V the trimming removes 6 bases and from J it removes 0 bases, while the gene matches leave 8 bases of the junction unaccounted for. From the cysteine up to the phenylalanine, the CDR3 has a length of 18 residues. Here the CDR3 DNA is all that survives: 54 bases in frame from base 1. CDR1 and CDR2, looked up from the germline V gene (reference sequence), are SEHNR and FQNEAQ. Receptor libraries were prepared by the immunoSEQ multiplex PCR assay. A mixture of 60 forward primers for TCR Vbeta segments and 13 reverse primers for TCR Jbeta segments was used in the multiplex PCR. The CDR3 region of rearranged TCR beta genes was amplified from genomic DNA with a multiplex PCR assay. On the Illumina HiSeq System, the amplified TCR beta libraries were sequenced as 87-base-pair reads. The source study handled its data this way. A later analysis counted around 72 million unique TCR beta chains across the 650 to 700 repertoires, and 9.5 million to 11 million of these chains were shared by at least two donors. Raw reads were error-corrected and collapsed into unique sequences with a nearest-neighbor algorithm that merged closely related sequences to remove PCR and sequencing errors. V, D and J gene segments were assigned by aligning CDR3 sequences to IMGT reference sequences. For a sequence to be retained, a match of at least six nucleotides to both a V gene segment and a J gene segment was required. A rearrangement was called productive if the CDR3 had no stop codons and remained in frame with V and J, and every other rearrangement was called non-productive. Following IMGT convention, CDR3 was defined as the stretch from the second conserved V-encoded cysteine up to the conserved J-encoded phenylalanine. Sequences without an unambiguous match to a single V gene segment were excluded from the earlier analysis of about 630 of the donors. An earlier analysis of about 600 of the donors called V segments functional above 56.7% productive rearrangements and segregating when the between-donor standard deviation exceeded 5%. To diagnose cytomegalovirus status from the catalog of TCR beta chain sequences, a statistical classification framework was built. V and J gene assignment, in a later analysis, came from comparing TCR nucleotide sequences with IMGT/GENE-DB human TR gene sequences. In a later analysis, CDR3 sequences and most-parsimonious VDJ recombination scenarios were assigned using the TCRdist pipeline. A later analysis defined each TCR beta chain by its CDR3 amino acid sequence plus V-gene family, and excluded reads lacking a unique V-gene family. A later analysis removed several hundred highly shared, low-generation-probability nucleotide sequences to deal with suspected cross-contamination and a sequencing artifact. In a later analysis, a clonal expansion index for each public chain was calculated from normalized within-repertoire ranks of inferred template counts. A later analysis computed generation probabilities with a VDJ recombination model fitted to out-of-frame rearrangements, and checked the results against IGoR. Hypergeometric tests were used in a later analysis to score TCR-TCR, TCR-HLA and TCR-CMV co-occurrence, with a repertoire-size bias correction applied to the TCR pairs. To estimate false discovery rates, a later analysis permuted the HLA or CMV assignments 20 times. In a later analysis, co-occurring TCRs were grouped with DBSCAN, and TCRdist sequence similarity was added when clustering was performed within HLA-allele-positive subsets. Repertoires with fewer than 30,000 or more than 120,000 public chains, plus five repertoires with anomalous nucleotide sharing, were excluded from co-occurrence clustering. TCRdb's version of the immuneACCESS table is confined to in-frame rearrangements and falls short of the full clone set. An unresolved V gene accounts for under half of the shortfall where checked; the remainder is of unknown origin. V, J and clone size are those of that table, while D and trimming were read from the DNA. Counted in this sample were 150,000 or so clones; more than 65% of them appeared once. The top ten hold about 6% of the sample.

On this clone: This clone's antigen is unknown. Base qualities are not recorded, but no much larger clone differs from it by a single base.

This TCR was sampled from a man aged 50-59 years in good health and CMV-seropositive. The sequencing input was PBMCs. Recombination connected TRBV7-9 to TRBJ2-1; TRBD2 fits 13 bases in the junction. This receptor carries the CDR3 CASRYGTSGVGSYNEQFF. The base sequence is TGTGCCAGCAGATATGGGACTAGCGGGGTGGGCTCCTACAATGAGCAGTTCTTC.